The T cell receptor beta chain under discussion was sequenced for a study of blood T cell repertoires in COVID-19. The wider study: Collection of acute and convalescent COVID-19 samples took place in the United States, Italy and Spain.

Per the original data handling: The authors estimated nucleated cell counts from reference gene primer amplification. Repertoires were generated with immunoSEQ multiplex PCR, while TCRdb's copy carries only in-frame clones and drops some. That table furnishes V, J and clone size, whereas the DNA furnished D and trimming. The data contain 200,000 to 300,000 clones, around 87% of them singletons. This clone appeared a single time. From germline, CDR1 is LNHDA and CDR2 SQIVND (reference sequence). The CDR3 covers 17 residues. V shed 5 bases, J shed 2 bases, and the junction held 10 bases outside the gene matches. Participants were aged 18 to 89 years from about two dozen US areas.

This sequence originates from a woman aged 35 to 49 with acute COVID-19. Sequencing input: PBMCs or T cells enriched from blood (not recorded which). The chain uses TRBV19 and TRBJ2-7; 12 bases line up with TRBD2. Written as DNA, the CDR3 is TGTGCCAGTAGTGCGAAACTACTAGCGGGAGGTCCCTACGAGCAGTACTTC. It yields the protein CASSAKLLAGGPYEQYF.